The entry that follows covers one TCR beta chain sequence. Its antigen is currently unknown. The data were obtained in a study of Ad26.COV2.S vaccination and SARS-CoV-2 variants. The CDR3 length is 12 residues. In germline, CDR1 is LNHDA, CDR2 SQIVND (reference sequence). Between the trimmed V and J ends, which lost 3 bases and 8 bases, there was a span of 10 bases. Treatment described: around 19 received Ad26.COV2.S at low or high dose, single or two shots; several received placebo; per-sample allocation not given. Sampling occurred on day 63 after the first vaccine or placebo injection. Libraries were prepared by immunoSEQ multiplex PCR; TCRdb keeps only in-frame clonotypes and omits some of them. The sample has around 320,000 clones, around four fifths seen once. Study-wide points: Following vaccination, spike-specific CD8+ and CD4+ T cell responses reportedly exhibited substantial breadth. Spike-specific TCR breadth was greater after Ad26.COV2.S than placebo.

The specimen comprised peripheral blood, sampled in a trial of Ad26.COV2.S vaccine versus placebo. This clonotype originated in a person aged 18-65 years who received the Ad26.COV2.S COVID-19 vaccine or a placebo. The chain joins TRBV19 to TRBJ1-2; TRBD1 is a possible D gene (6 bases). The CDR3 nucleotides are TGTGCCAGTAGTATGATTGACAGGGGCTACACCTTC. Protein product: CASSMIDRGYTF. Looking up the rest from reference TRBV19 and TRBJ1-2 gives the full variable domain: DGGITQSPKYLFRKEGQNVTLSCEQNLNHDAMYWYRQDPGQGLRLIYYSQIVNDFQKGDIAEGYSVSREKKESFPLTVTSAQKNPTAFYLCASSMIDRGYTFGSGTRLTVV.